Below, one T cell receptor beta chain is given with its context. This sample was taken from a study of blood T cell repertoires in COVID-19. Sequencing was performed with immunoSEQ multiplex PCR; in TCRdb, only in-frame clones are kept and a portion is missing. This table holds approximately 220,000 clones, roughly four fifths found once. The clonotype comes from a woman between 40 and 50 years old with acute COVID-19. Sequenced input: PBMCs or T cells enriched from blood (not recorded which).

This chain's CDR3 is CASSFQTSGRAGELFF. CDR3 sequence (DNA): TGCGCCAGCAGCTTCCAGACTAGCGGGAGGGCCGGGGAGCTGTTTTTT. The rearrangement links TRBV5-1 to TRBJ2-2, with 14 bases identical to TRBD2. Losses at the gene ends were 2 bases for V and 6 bases for J; bases not matched to a gene: 3. Germline CDR1 and CDR2: SGHRS and YFSETQ. This CDR3 spans 16 amino acids.